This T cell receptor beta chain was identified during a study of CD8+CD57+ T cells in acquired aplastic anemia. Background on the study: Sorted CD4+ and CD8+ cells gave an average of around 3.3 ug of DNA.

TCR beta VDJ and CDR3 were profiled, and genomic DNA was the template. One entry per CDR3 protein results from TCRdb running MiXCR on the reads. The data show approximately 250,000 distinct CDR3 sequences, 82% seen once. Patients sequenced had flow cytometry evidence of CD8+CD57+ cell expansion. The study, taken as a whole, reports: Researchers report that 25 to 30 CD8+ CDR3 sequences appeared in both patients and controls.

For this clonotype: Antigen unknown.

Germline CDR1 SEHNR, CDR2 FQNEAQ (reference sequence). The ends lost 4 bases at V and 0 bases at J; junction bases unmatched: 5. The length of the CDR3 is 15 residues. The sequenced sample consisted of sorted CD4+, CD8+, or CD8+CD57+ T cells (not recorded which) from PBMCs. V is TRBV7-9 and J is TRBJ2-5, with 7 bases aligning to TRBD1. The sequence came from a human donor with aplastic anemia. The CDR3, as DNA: TGTGCCAGCAGCTACGCAGGGACAGACCAAGAGACCCAGTACTTC. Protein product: CASSYAGTDQETQYF.